These T cell receptor beta chains were read from a single sample in a study of blood T cells in healthy people across ages. TCRdb analysed the 5' RACE reads with MiXCR anew, one entry per CDR3 protein. The sample yields around 400,000 distinct CDR3 sequences, more than 45% seen once. The material sequenced was blood. Source of these receptors: a man in his sixties in good health. The CDR3 runs from the conserved cysteine through the conserved F or W. Each record gives: clone size, V gene, D gene, J gene, CDR3 protein, CDR3 DNA. The D gene is left open where the match is weak. Not every row has a clone size; where given, it reads once, few, many or a size class.

.,TRBV4-3,.,TRBJ2-3,CASSQDPRGDTQYF,TGCGCCAGCAGCCAAGACCCCAGGGGTGATACGCAGTATTTT
few,TRBV6-5,.,TRBJ2-5,CASREEETQYF,TGTGCCAGCAGGGAAGAAGAGACCCAGTACTTC
many,TRBV7-9,.,TRBJ2-3,CASSLFSAVGQYF,TGTGCCAGCAGCTTATTTAGCGCGGTGGGGCAGTATTTT
once,TRBV4-2,TRBD2,TRBJ2-1,CAASGTSGTNEQFF,TGTGCCGCTTCCGGGACTAGCGGGACAAATGAGCAGTTCTTC
.,TRBV15,TRBD1,TRBJ2-5,CATSRDAGGGETQYF,TGTGCCACCAGCAGAGATGCAGGGGGCGGGGAGACCCAGTACTTC
.,TRBV27,TRBD2,TRBJ2-7,CASSRIGTSGSDEQYF,TGTGCCAGCAGTCGAATCGGGACTAGCGGGTCCGACGAGCAGTACTTC
few,TRBV7-6,TRBD1,TRBJ2-5,CASGPTGFAETQYF,TGTGCCAGCGGCCCGACAGGGTTTGCAGAGACCCAGTACTTC
few,TRBV6-1,TRBD1,TRBJ2-4,CASTITGTGNIQYF,TGTGCCAGCACCATAACCGGGACAGGCAACATTCAGTACTTC
few,TRBV5-1,.,TRBJ2-1,CASSPGGPGANEQFF,TGCGCCAGCAGCCCCGGGGGACCGGGGGCCAATGAGCAGTTCTTC
.,TRBV6-5,TRBD2,TRBJ2-1,CASSYGLPSGGYNEQFF,TGTGCCAGCAGTTACGGCCTACCTAGCGGGGGTTACAATGAGCAGTTCTTC
.,TRBV5-5,.,TRBJ1-5,CASSRTAGEPQHF,TGTGCCAGCTCCCGGACGGCCGGGGAGCCCCAGCATTTT